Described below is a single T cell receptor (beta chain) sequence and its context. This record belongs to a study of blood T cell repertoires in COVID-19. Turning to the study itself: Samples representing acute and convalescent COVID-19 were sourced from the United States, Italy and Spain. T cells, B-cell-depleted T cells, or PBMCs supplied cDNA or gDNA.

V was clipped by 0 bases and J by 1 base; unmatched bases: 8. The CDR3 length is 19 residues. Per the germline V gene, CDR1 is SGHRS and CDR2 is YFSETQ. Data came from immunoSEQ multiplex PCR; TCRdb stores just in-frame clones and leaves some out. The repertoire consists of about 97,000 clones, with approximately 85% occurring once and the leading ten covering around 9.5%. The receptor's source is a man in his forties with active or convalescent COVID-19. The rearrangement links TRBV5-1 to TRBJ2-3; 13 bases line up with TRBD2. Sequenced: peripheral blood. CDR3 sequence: CASSLATGTSGTRTDTQYF. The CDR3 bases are TGCGCCAGCAGCTTGGCCACCGGGACTAGCGGGACTCGCACAGATACGCAGTATTTT. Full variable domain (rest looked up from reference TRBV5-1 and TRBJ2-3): KAGVTQTPRYLIKTRGQQVTLSCSPISGHRSVSWYQQTPGQGLQFLFEYFSETQRNKGNFPGRFSGRQFSNSRSEMNVSTLELGDSALYLCASSLATGTSGTRTDTQYFGPGTRLTVL.